The text below deals with one T cell receptor (beta chain). The antigen remains undetermined. The data derive from a study of post-analysis software for immune sequencing data. Across the study: Secondary progressive, relapsing-remitting and progressive-relapsing multiple sclerosis were among the included disease courses. Study-wide results and caveats: For normalized Chao1 diversity, multiple sclerosis patients scored significantly lower than controls did. Under F measure analysis, samples from one preparation batch co-clustered strongly. Higher frequency in patients than in controls was seen for roughly five TRBV segments, with TRBV5-6, TRBV5-1 and TRBV20-1 among them.

Germline CDR1 DFQATT, CDR2 SNEGSKA (reference sequence). This CDR3 region has 11 residues. Trimming pared 5 bases from V and 4 bases from J, leaving 7 bases between. Unique molecular identifiers were built into the TCR beta cDNA libraries. Each CDR3 protein gets one entry after TCRdb re-called the PCR reads with MiXCR. The repertoire holds roughly 650,000 distinct CDR3 sequences, with approximately 59% as singletons. The sequence was obtained from a girl aged 2-10 years with multiple sclerosis. The source material was blood. This sequence joins TRBV20-1 and TRBJ2-3; D gene ambiguous. The CDR3 spells CSAERSDTQYF. CDR3 sequence (DNA): TGCAGTGCTGAGAGATCAGATACGCAGTATTTT.